These T cell receptor beta chains were read from a single sample in a study of T cells in Graves' hyperthyroidism and ophthalmopathy. Via MiXCR, TCRdb re-called the multiplex PCR reads, giving one row per CDR3 protein. Here the sample spans under 550,000 distinct CDR3 sequences, approximately 20% being singletons. The specimen sequenced was blood. The receptors stem from a man aged 35-49 years with Graves' ophthalmopathy. CDR3s leave out the opening cysteine and the closing phenylalanine or tryptophan. Fields, in order: V gene, J gene, CDR3 protein.

>TRBV6-2/TRBV6-3|TRBJ2-7
ASSYSSGSYEQY
>TRBV27|TRBJ2-6
ASSYSGLDRWGSGANVLT
>TRBV6-1|TRBJ2-2
ASSSAGTGNGELF
>TRBV30|TRBJ2-7
AWSVRGGQPYEQY
>TRBV2|TRBJ2-1
ASSEYRSSYNEQF
>TRBV4-1|TRBJ1-4
ASSQARATNEKLS
>TRBV6-1|TRBJ1-1
ASRATDRGYTEAF
>TRBV28|TRBJ2-3
ASSPQEVGLSQY
>TRBV15|TRBJ2-5
ATSRDGGTRRETQY
>TRBV6-2/TRBV6-3|TRBJ2-7
ASREDPYEQY
>TRBV7-9|TRBJ2-2
ASSPAGELF
>TRBV2|TRBJ2-5
ASRTPEATQETQY
>TRBV4-1|TRBJ2-1
ASSQGTDEQF
>TRBV2|TRBJ2-7
ASAPGQGTYEQY
>TRBV6-1|TRBJ1-1
ASSEKGRGAEAF
>TRBV3-1|TRBJ2-1
ASSQDFRGAYNEQF
>TRBV19|TRBJ1-6
ASNQRGGVSSGPLH
>TRBV6-5|TRBJ1-1
ASSLIPQGDTEAF
>TRBV28|TRBJ2-3
ASSSIHGGRSTDTQY
>TRBV28|TRBJ2-7
VSGLAYEQY
>TRBV7-3|TRBJ2-1
ASSLTGWRLADNEQF
>TRBV28|TRBJ2-2
ASRGQGAHTGELF
>TRBV7-9|TRBJ1-1
ASSRGASEAF
>TRBV11-1|TRBJ2-5
ASSPGTSGPSGTQY
>TRBV2|TRBJ2-1
ASSRLAGGANEQF
>TRBV7-9|TRBJ1-1
ASSSVQQGTNTEAF
>TRBV20-1|TRBJ1-2
SAKRREREGYT
>TRBV6-1|TRBJ2-3
ASSDASGGVDTQY
>TRBV20-1|TRBJ1-1
SARDAWNTEAF
>TRBV15|TRBJ1-1
ATAPLNTEAF
>TRBV18|TRBJ2-7
ASSPLAGGISYEQY
>TRBV4-3|TRBJ2-7
ASSPNPPSGKSSYEQY
>TRBV5-1|TRBJ1-2
ASSYRQLMGYGYT
>TRBV6-1|TRBJ2-3
ASRRRGASSTDTQY
>TRBV20-1|TRBJ2-5
SAAGKETQY
>TRBV9|TRBJ1-3
ASSSSGRSLSSGNTIY
>TRBV7-3|TRBJ2-2
ASSPPGGESTGELF
>TRBV20-1|TRBJ2-5
SAGDLKTQY
>TRBV7-2|TRBJ2-3
ASSSGLGQY
>TRBV27|TRBJ2-7
AISLGPALTYEQY
>TRBV11-2|TRBJ2-1
ASSLASGTSGRGHEQF
>TRBV7-2|TRBJ1-1
ASSLVWGPSEAF
>TRBV7-2|TRBJ2-1
ASSLVGTLRNEQF
>TRBV20-1|TRBJ2-7
SATSLEGNLFEQY
>TRBV3-1|TRBJ1-5
ASSHQGNQPQH
>TRBV12-3/TRBV12-4|TRBJ2-7
ASSFALSDRGDLYEQY
>TRBV7-8|TRBJ2-1
ASSLDPLAPSSYNEQF
>TRBV6-1|TRBJ2-1
ASSLQGFYNEQF
>TRBV29-1|TRBJ1-1
SVADSILGTEAF
>TRBV6-1|TRBJ2-6
ASTSPIGANVLT
>TRBV12-3/TRBV12-4|TRBJ2-3
ASSPPSGRTDTQY
>TRBV6-1|TRBJ2-1
AARTTNEQF
>TRBV20-1|TRBJ2-7
SATPGLLSYEQY
>TRBV29-1|TRBJ2-7
THLSASSGLYEQY